A single T cell receptor (beta chain) is shown here with its context. Its antigen remains unidentified. No base-level quality is on record; no much larger clone is a single base apart. The cohort consisted of approximately 670 healthy bone marrow donors. Cohort members were all nominally healthy when sampled, although unrecorded immune exposures were likely present. The donor tested CMV seropositive, placing the donor among the 289 seropositive members of the cohort. A peripheral blood sample was provided by each donor, and peripheral blood mononuclear cells were used for TCR beta sequencing. Genomic DNA extraction from the blood cell samples was performed with the Qiagen DNeasy Blood Extraction Kit. From the cysteine up to the phenylalanine, the CDR3 has a length of 16 residues. This entry keeps only the CDR3 DNA: 48 bases, framed from base 1. The germline V gene provides CDR1 SGHTA and CDR2 FQGNSA. V was cut back by 1 base and J by 0 bases, leaving a gap of 10 bases between them.

This record comes from a study of cytomegalovirus exposure and HLA in healthy donors (dated by TCRdb to the late 2010s). As for the study more broadly: According to an earlier analysis of 450 to 650 of the donors, some 180 million T cells yielded roughly 110 million unique TCR beta sequences and 250 to 350 Gb of sequence data. Approximately 330 gigabases of sequencing data and around 80 million unique TCR sequences made up an early release that covered around 640 HLA-typed donors. The genetic ancestry cluster associated with self-reported Caucasian donors included 81% of the 398 genotyped donors. The study aimed to test whether cataloging public T cell receptors could reveal signatures of past pathogen exposure. The T cell repertoires of around 670 subjects were profiled by immunosequencing and related to cytomegalovirus serostatus. A separate validation cohort of roughly 120 different subjects was used in addition to the roughly 670-subject first cohort. To predict cytomegalovirus infection status, the study brought together high-throughput TCR immunosequencing, statistical association of individual TCRs with disease status, and machine learning. In a later analysis, previously published TCR beta repertoires from some 640 donors were re-analyzed and high-resolution HLA genotyping was added so that TCR occurrence patterns could be studied. In the later analysis, no new phenotypic data were used to find candidate immune exposures; instead, reliance was placed on TCR beta sequences and their occurrence across donors. To decide whether each TCR beta V gene segment behaved as functional or pseudogenic, an earlier analysis of fewer than 750 of the donors relied on high-throughput TCR beta sequencing. Donor age, sex, ethnicity and CMV serostatus were collected together with the repertoire data. A later genetic analysis used genome-wide SNP genotypes for about 60% of the roughly 670 donors, treating that subset as a discovery cohort. All discovery cohort repertoires had been generated using a single sequencing platform. HLA typing included class I and class II loci at four-digit resolution. Typing coverage differed by locus: A, B, C, DRB1 and DQB1 were typed in roughly 620-630 donors, DQA1 in 522, DPA1 in some 610, and DPB1 in just under 490. Four or five DR-DQ haplotypes were handled as single units for association and clustering because linkage in the cohort was strong. Across about 380 genotyped donors of the cohort, an average of about 250,000 unique TCR beta nucleotide sequences per donor were sequenced, and roughly 20% of those sequences were non-productive. On the study overall, not on this receptor specifically: Most TCR sequences were observed very rarely across donors, whereas some public TCRs were present in many individuals. Linkage disequilibrium might explain the correlated functional status among segregating V segments, but an unknown experimental factor could not be ruled out. In vitro tests confirmed that a few of the cytomegalovirus-associated TCR beta chains recognize cytomegalovirus antigens. The classifier was reported to diagnose cytomegalovirus status with high specificity and sensitivity in both the original and validation cohorts. The earlier analysis of 587 of the donors excluded approximately 15 rarely observed V segments, including chromosome 9 orphons, because counts were too low. The study gave a list of some 150 TCR beta chains associated with cytomegalovirus. In a later analysis, the rate of TCR association differed among HLA loci, with DRB1 alleles having the most associated TCRs and HLA-C alleles having the fewest. A further reported finding was that TCR beta sequences accurately predicted the HLA-A and HLA-B alleles for most subjects in the first cohort. CMV serostatus was the only immune exposure information available for the cohort. The cohort was sequenced for TCR beta chains only, and without alpha or paired-chain data the features that could be detected were limited. Most CMV-associated TCR beta chains appeared to be HLA-restricted in a later analysis, and the HLA associations seemed to be driven largely by CMV exposure. In an earlier analysis of under 600 of the donors, most TCR beta V segments were observed in productive rearrangements about 90% or about 30% of the time, broadly matching IMGT annotations. HLA typing was unavailable for some donors at each locus, so association tests used only the typed subset. A later genetic analysis associated a missense DCLRE1C variant with V-gene and J-gene trimming of TCR beta chains, and an independent cohort replicated the association. Sequencing depth was assumed to be roughly uniform across donors in the presence/absence analyses, though that assumption may not hold. Several of the top co-occurrence clusters appeared to be linked to parvovirus B19, influenza, CMV and Epstein-Barr virus, according to a later analysis. It was suggested by the authors that the approach could potentially be generalized to other disease states and immunological phenotypes. The sequencing pipeline was judged likely to have produced a cluster of highly shared sequence variants as a technical artifact. Some IMGT-functional V segments, including TRBV6-2 and TRBV6-3, could not be told apart with the 87-base-pair reads, so those segments were excluded. Compared with the 666-donor mean, donors in an Asian-associated ancestry cluster had fewer N-insertions in productive TCRs, according to a later genetic analysis. Specific HLA alleles were associated with 16,951 TCR beta sequences at a false discovery rate of 0.05 in a later analysis. In a later analysis, HLA-associated TCR beta chains were found to be more clonally expanded and to have lower generation probabilities than equally common non-associated chains. Strong co-occurrence of HLA alleles, especially DR and DQ, made assigning TCR associations to individual alleles difficult.

Library method: the immunoSEQ multiplex PCR assay. For the multiplex PCR, a mixture combining 60 forward primers for TCR Vbeta segments and 13 reverse primers for TCR Jbeta segments was used. The CDR3 region of rearranged TCR beta genes was amplified from genomic DNA by a multiplex PCR assay. The Illumina HiSeq System was used to sequence the amplified TCR beta libraries as 87-base-pair reads. On the study's bioinformatics: A later analysis counted about 80 million unique TCR beta chains across the 550 to 700 repertoires, and around 12 million of these chains were shared by at least two donors. Raw reads were error-corrected and collapsed into unique sequences by a nearest-neighbor algorithm in which closely related sequences were merged to remove PCR and sequencing errors. To assign V, D and J gene segments, CDR3 sequences were aligned to IMGT reference sequences. For a sequence to be retained, at least a six-nucleotide match to both a V gene segment and a J gene segment was required. Rearrangements were classified as productive when the CDR3 lacked stop codons and remained in frame with V and J, and all other rearrangements were classified as non-productive. Following IMGT convention, CDR3 was defined as the stretch from the second conserved V-encoded cysteine to the conserved J-encoded phenylalanine. In an earlier analysis of approximately 500 of the donors, sequences lacking an unambiguous match to a single V gene segment were excluded. An earlier analysis of 587 of the donors classified V segments as functional when productive rearrangements were above 56.7% and as segregating when the standard deviation between donors was above 5%. A statistical classification framework was developed to diagnose cytomegalovirus status using the catalog of TCR beta chain sequences. A later analysis assigned V and J genes by comparing TCR nucleotide sequences with IMGT/GENE-DB human TR gene sequences. Using the TCRdist pipeline, a later analysis assigned CDR3 sequences along with most-parsimonious VDJ recombination scenarios. In a later analysis, each TCR beta chain was defined by its CDR3 amino acid sequence together with its V-gene family, and reads lacking a unique V-gene family were excluded. A later analysis removed 550 to 700 highly shared, low-generation-probability nucleotide sequences to deal with suspected cross-contamination and a sequencing artifact. In a later analysis, a clonal expansion index was calculated for each public chain from normalized within-repertoire ranks of inferred template counts. Generation probabilities in a later analysis came from a VDJ recombination model fitted to out-of-frame rearrangements, and those results were checked against IGoR. A later analysis scored TCR-TCR, TCR-HLA and TCR-CMV co-occurrence with hypergeometric tests, applying a repertoire-size bias correction to TCR pairs. To estimate false discovery rates, a later analysis permuted the HLA or CMV assignments 20 times. In a later analysis, co-occurring TCRs were grouped with DBSCAN, and TCRdist sequence similarity was added when clustering was performed within HLA-allele-positive subsets. Repertoires with fewer than 30,000 or more than 120,000 public chains were left out of co-occurrence clustering, as were about five repertoires with anomalous nucleotide sharing. TCRdb stores this immuneACCESS table with in-frame sequences only. Part of the clones is absent; in the studies checked, under half of the shortfall reflects unresolved V genes, and no reason is known for the rest. The DNA gave D and trimming, while V, J and clone size come from that table. The sample table records under 150,000 clones; around 10% of these occur just once. The top ten constitute roughly 7.2% of the sample.

The specimen sequenced was PBMCs. This sequence was found in a middle-aged woman in good health and CMV-seropositive. The chain is assembled from TRBV7-2 and TRBJ2-1, with the D gene not clear enough to name. The bases are TGTGCCAGCAGCTTAGGCGGCAGCAGCTCCTACAATGAGCAGTTCTTC. The resulting protein is CASSLGGSSSYNEQFF.